This T cell receptor beta chain was observed in a study of CD8 T cells in ankylosing spondylitis. Germline loops: CDR1 SQVTM, CDR2 ANQGSEA. The CDR3 has 14 amino acids. V was cut by 1 base and J by 2 bases, with 11 bases left in between. TCRdb redid the calling of the 5' RACE reads with MiXCR, one entry per CDR3 protein. The repertoire holds over 25,000 distinct CDR3 sequences, roughly 7.9% seen once, with roughly 30% in the top ten. This clonotype was sampled from a male donor with ankylosing spondylitis or in good health (not recorded which). This rearrangement joins TRBV29-1 to TRBJ1-1; weak D call: TRBD1 (6 bases). Sequencing was performed on blood. The CDR3 region is CSVEVTGSNTEAFF. CDR3 coding DNA: TGCAGCGTTGAAGTAACAGGGTCAAACACTGAAGCTTTCTTT. Together with reference TRBV29-1 and TRBJ1-1, the CDR3 gives the full variable domain: SAVISQKPSRDICQRGTSLTIQCQVDSQVTMMFWYRQQPGQSLTLIATANQGSEATYESGFVIDKFPISRPNLTFSTLTVSNMSPEDSSIYLCSVEVTGSNTEAFFGQGTRLTVV.